This T cell receptor beta chain was sequenced during a study of T-cell reconstitution after alpha-beta-depleted transplantation in children. General observations from the study: From surviving recipient T cells and thymic progenitors came the high day-60 TCRbeta diversity observed in some patients. About two months after transplant, alpha-beta T cells reportedly came from several hundred expanded graft clones.

Unique molecular identifiers were used to barcode this TCRbeta library. TCRdb called the PCR reads again in MiXCR, with one record for every CDR3 protein. The table has 500,000 to 750,000 distinct CDR3 sequences, approximately 13% seen once. This clonotype was picked up a small number of times. What it binds is unknown. The receptor comes from a male patient under 18 who had a stem cell transplant for acute myeloid leukemia, so the T cells may come from the graft donor. Sequenced material: PBMCs, mostly from graft donor cells, taken 360 days after TCRalphabeta/CD19-depleted stem cell transplant.

The CDR3 DNA sequence: TGTGCCACCAGTGATTCCGGGGGACCCCGAGACGAGCAGTACTTC. Its protein is CATSDSGGPRDEQYF. J is TRBJ2-7 and V is TRBV24-1; D might be TRBD2 (6 bases). The CDR3 covers 15 residues. With 2 bases removed from V and 5 bases from J, the gap between germline ends came to 15 bases. CDR1 is KGHDR and CDR2 is SFDVKD in the germline V gene.